This T cell receptor beta chain was profiled in a study of shared clonotypes between healthy human individuals. V trimming: 0 bases; J trimming: 4 bases; junction bases outside the gene matches: 2. This CDR3 region has 13 residues. From germline, CDR1 is GTSNPN and CDR2 SVGIG (reference sequence). Of note for this clone: The antigen remains undetermined.

The table came from immunoSEQ multiplex PCR; TCRdb's copy has only in-frame clones and leaves some out. The table has millions of clones, around 93% seen once. Terminally differentiated effector memory CD45RA+ cells were excluded from the naive CD8 cells, which were CD45RO-negative and positively selected for CCR7. Study-level findings and limits: Among donors, clonotype sharing was expected to be affected by sequencing depth.

The material sequenced was naive CD8+ T cells from PBMCs. The gene calls are TRBV30 and TRBJ1-2; 7 bases are a match to TRBD1. The clonotype comes from a man between 18 and 35 years old in good health. Some clones in this sample may be carry-over from other donors' samples. Here the CDR3 DNA reads TGTGCCTGGAGTGTGGGACAGAGCTATGGCTACACCTTC. Amino acid sequence: CAWSVGQSYGYTF.